The source of this T cell receptor beta chain is a study of T cell responses to AZD1222 COVID-19 vaccine. The data were produced by immunoSEQ multiplex PCR, yet TCRdb's version contains in-frame clones alone and is incomplete. The table includes 100,000 to 120,000 clones, roughly 90% detected once. Germline V CDR1 and CDR2: MNHNY, SVGAGI (reference sequence). There are 16 residues in the CDR3. Trimming cost V 4 bases and J 1 base; bases outside gene matches: 7. The source material was peripheral blood, sampled on day 0 of AZD1222 vaccination. The receptor was derived from an adult in good health. The genes are TRBV6-6 and TRBJ1-3; TRBD1 matches 7 bases. CDR3 nucleotide sequence: TGTGCCAGCAGTTCCCGACAGGGCCTATCTGGAAACACCATATATTTT. This codes for CASSSRQGLSGNTIYF.